This passage covers 25 T cell receptor beta chains from one sample sequenced in a study of blood T cell repertoires in COVID-19. Repertoires were generated with immunoSEQ multiplex PCR, while TCRdb's copy carries only in-frame clones and drops some. The sample holds roughly 70,000 clones, more than 70% seen once. The sample consisted of peripheral blood. These TCRs come from a man in his 70s with acute or convalescent COVID-19.

The V and J genes are TRBV5-6 and TRBJ1-3, with D uncertain. Trimming cost V 2 bases and J 4 bases, with 10 bases left between them. CDR3 size: 14 residues. Germline V lookup: CDR1 SGHDT, CDR2 YYEEEE. This chain's CDR3 is CASSFVYRGNTIYF. The CDR3 nucleotides are TGTGCCAGCAGCTTTGTCTACAGAGGAAACACCATATATTTT.

The chain employs TRBV6-5 and TRBJ1-5; 7 bases fit TRBD1. The CDR3 is 14 residues long. The trim removed 8 bases at V and 4 bases at J, leaving 8 bases unmatched. Germline assignment: CDR1 MNHEY and CDR2 SVGAGI. Here the CDR3 DNA reads TGTGCCAGCGCCCAGGGGGTTCGAAATCAGCCCCAGCATTTT. This translates into CASAQGVRNQPQHF.

This chain connects TRBV7-3 to TRBJ2-3; possibly TRBD2 for D (6 bases). The CDR3 is 15 amino acids. Trimming shortened V by 6 bases and J by 2 bases, and 15 bases separated the two germline ends. Germline CDR1 reads SGHTA; CDR2 reads FQGTGA. The CDR3 coding sequence is TGTGCCAGCAGGTATCCGGGACTCAACACAGATACGCAGTATTTT. Its translation: CASRYPGLNTDTQYF.

This clone has a handful of counts. In DNA form, the CDR3 reads TGTGCCAGCGCCGGGACAGGGGCTGAGCAGTTCTTC. This codes for CASAGTGAEQFF. V is TRBV9 and J is TRBJ2-1; TRBD1 matches 10 bases. Germline values: CDR1 SGDLS, CDR2 YYNGEE. Losses at the gene ends were 7 bases for V and 9 bases for J; bases not matched to a gene: 4. The CDR3 contains 12 residues.

The chain employs TRBV18 and TRBJ2-5, with TRBD2 matching 15 bases. This CDR3 region has 16 residues. Germline CDR1 is KGHSH and CDR2 is LQKENI. V was clipped by 2 bases and J by 2 bases; unmatched bases: 0. CDR3: CASSPGLAGGQETQYF. In DNA, the CDR3 is TGTGCCAGCTCACCAGGACTAGCGGGGGGGCAAGAGACCCAGTACTTC.

The rearrangement uses TRBV19 and TRBJ2-5, with 9 bases fitting TRBD2. CDR1 is LNHDA, CDR2 SQIVND, per germline (reference sequence). V dropped 4 bases and J dropped 3; count of bases not matched to a gene: 3. The CDR3 is 14 amino acids. The CDR3, as DNA: TGTGCCAGTAGTAGGACTAGCGCGAAAGAGACCCAGTACTTC. This translates into CASSRTSAKETQYF.

This chain connects TRBV5-1 to TRBJ1-1, with D maybe TRBD1 (5 bases). The ends were cut back, 5 bases at V and 1 base at J, with 15 bases in the middle. The V gene's germline CDR1 is SGHRS and CDR2 YFSETQ. The CDR3 contains 15 residues. The CDR3 coding sequence is TGCGCCAGCAGATTCGGCGACAGAGCGAACACTGAAGCTTTCTTT. It yields the protein CASRFGDRANTEAFF.

The genes are TRBV20-1 and TRBJ2-4; 7 bases line up with TRBD2. Trimming removed 7 bases from V and 5 bases from J; junction bases left unmatched: 2. Germline CDR1 DFQATT, CDR2 SNEGSKA (reference sequence). The length of the CDR3 is 11 residues. The CDR3: CSGSGENIQYF. The CDR3, as DNA: TGCAGTGGAAGCGGGGAAAACATTCAGTACTTC.

This clone was found a few times. The genes are TRBV7-2 and TRBJ2-7; possible D gene TRBD1, 5 bases. V was shortened by 5 bases and J by 4 bases, with 15 bases between the two germline ends. Per the germline V gene, CDR1 is SGHTA and CDR2 is FQGNSA. This CDR3 contains 14 residues. CDR3 sequence: CASSPRQRFYEQYF. The CDR3 coding sequence is TGTGCCAGCAGCCCAAGACAGCGATTTTACGAGCAGTACTTC.

The chain joins TRBV6-2 or TRBV6-3 to TRBJ1-5, with D possibly being TRBD1 (6 bases). Germline V gene data show CDR1 as MNHEY and CDR2 as SVGEGT. The CDR3 runs to 18 residues. With 5 bases removed from V and 3 bases from J, the gap between germline ends came to 23 bases. In DNA, the CDR3 is TGTGCCAGCAGTCGCCTGGGACTTTCCGGGGGGCCCAATCAGCCCCAGCATTTT. It encodes CASSRLGLSGGPNQPQHF.

V usage is TRBV15 and J usage is TRBJ2-5; TRBD1 might be the D (5 bases). This CDR3 comprises 16 residues. Germline loops: CDR1 LNHNV, CDR2 YYDKDF (reference sequence). Trimming removed 1 base at V and 2 bases at J, with 14 bases between. CDR3 DNA sequence: TGTGCCACCAGCAGAGGGCCTGATAAGGGGCAAGAGACCCAGTACTTC. As protein: CATSRGPDKGQETQYF.

The chain has TRBV15 and TRBJ2-1; possible D gene TRBD1, 5 bases. Per the germline V gene, CDR1 is LNHNV and CDR2 is YYDKDF (reference sequence). Trimming shortened V by 3 bases and J by 0 bases, and 6 bases separated the two germline ends. This CDR3 has 14 amino acids. CDR3 amino acids: CATSRQGSYNEQFF. The CDR3 bases are TGTGCCACCAGCAGGCAGGGCTCCTACAATGAGCAGTTCTTC.

The chain couples TRBV7-2 to TRBJ1-1, with 9 positions matching TRBD1. Germline CDR1 SGHTA, CDR2 FQGNSA. CDR3 length equals 15 residues. Losses at the gene ends were 3 bases for V and 1 base for J; bases not matched to a gene: 3. The CDR3 reads CASSLGQGGNTEAFF. The CDR3, as DNA: TGTGCCAGCAGCTTGGGACAGGGAGGGAACACTGAAGCTTTCTTT.

V usage is TRBV6-1 and J usage is TRBJ2-1, with 11 bases that match TRBD2. V was clipped by 0 bases and J by 4 bases; unmatched bases: 5. The CDR3 is 17 residues long. CDR1 and CDR2 from the germline V gene are MNHNS and SASEGT. The CDR3, as DNA: TGTGCCAGCAGTGAAGCGTTCGGGACTAGCGGATACAATGAGCAGTTCTTC. Protein product: CASSEAFGTSGYNEQFF.

The chain recombines TRBV11-2 with TRBJ2-7, with D possibly matching TRBD1 (6 bases). Germline lookup yields CDR1 SGHAT and CDR2 FQNNGV. The CDR3 has 18 amino acids. The V end lost 7 bases, the J end lost 4 bases, and 29 bases lay between the germline ends. The DNA for the CDR3 is TGTGCCAGCATCAAGACCGCCGTGGGACAACGGGTAGGGTACGAGCAGTACTTC. As protein: CASIKTAVGQRVGYEQYF.

The chain recombines TRBV12-2 with TRBJ2-3; the table's D call, TRBD2, has no DNA check behind it. TRBV12-2 is recorded as a pseudogene. The CDR3 runs 20 residues. The CDR3 DNA sequence: TGTGCAAGTCGCTTAGCGCTAAGGACTAGCGGGGGCCCCCCAAGGGATACGCAGTATTTT. Its protein is CASRLALRTSGGPPRDTQYF.

In its sample, this clone was seen once. The chain joins TRBV19 to TRBJ1-4; 9 bases fit TRBD1. J was trimmed by 10 bases and V by 1 base; bases with no gene match: 13. In germline, CDR1 is LNHDA, CDR2 SQIVND (reference sequence). CDR3 length equals 17 residues. The CDR3 DNA reads as TGTGCCAGTAGTATAGGGCCGTGGACAGGGGATGGTGGAAAACTGTTTTTT. Translation gives CASSIGPWTGDGGKLFF.

The chain links TRBV19 to TRBJ2-1; D is possibly TRBD2 (5 bases). There are 13 residues in the CDR3. Germline loops: CDR1 LNHDA, CDR2 SQIVND (reference sequence). V was shortened by 1 base and J by 9 bases, with 10 bases between the two germline ends. CDR3 sequence reads: CASSIGGITEQFF. CDR3 bases: TGTGCCAGTAGTATAGGAGGGATCACTGAGCAGTTCTTC.

This chain's CDR3 is CSVEGGLLGETQYF. In DNA, the CDR3 is TGCAGCGTTGAAGGGGGGCTTCTTGGAGAGACCCAGTACTTC. The chain employs TRBV29-1 and TRBJ2-5; maybe TRBD1 (6 bases). Per germline, CDR1 SQVTM and CDR2 ANQGSEA. Trimming took 1 base from V and 4 from J, leaving 13 bases between them. CDR3 length equals 14 residues.

The V gene is TRBV30, the J gene TRBJ2-1, with a possible D match to TRBD1 (6 bases). The germline V gene encodes CDR1 GTSNPN and CDR2 SVGIG (reference sequence). Trimming took 0 bases from V and 7 from J, leaving 22 bases between them. The CDR3 consists of 17 residues. The chain's CDR3 is CAWSVTGWQGRRNEQFF. The CDR3 DNA sequence: TGTGCCTGGAGTGTAACTGGTTGGCAGGGGAGAAGGAATGAGCAGTTCTTC.

The gene calls are TRBV12-3 or TRBV12-4 and TRBJ2-5; 8 bases are a match to TRBD1. J was trimmed by 5 bases and V by 6 bases; bases with no gene match: 5. CDR3 size: 13 residues. CDR3 sequence reads: CASRGTGGETQYF. DNA of the CDR3: TGTGCCAGCAGGGGTACAGGGGGGGAGACCCAGTACTTC.

CDR3 DNA sequence: TGTGCCAGCAGCCAAGATTCCAGGGGCGCCGGGGAGCTGTTTTTT. Protein: CASSQDSRGAGELFF. This chain uses TRBV4-2 with TRBJ2-2, with D possibly matching TRBD1 (6 bases). Germline V CDR1 and CDR2: LGHNA, YNFKEQ. With 0 bases removed from V and 6 bases from J, the gap between germline ends came to 11 bases. The CDR3 contains 15 residues.

This clone was seen a few times. The chain employs TRBV7-2 and TRBJ1-1, with no clear D. Germline CDR1 reads SGHTA; CDR2 reads FQGNSA. The CDR3 totals 13 residues. Trimming took 4 bases from V and 5 from J, leaving 11 bases between them. CDR3 amino acids: CASSSVPGTEAFF. DNA of the CDR3: TGTGCCAGCAGCTCCGTACCGGGGACTGAAGCTTTCTTT.

This sequence joins TRBV9 and TRBJ1-6, with 7 bases identical to TRBD1. V lost 3 bases and J lost 0; bases outside the gene matches: 3. The germline CDR1 and CDR2 sequences are SGDLS and YYNGEE. This CDR3 is 16 amino acids long. The CDR3 DNA is TGTGCCAGCAGCGACAGGGGTAGCTCCTATAATTCACCCCTCCACTTT. Protein sequence: CASSDRGSSYNSPLHF. Using reference TRBV9 and TRBJ1-6 for the parts outside the CDR3, the full variable domain is DSGVTQTPKHLITATGQRVTLRCSPRSGDLSVYWYQQSLDQGLQFLIQYYNGEERAKGNILERFSAQQFPDLHSELNLSSLELGDSALYFCASSDRGSSYNSPLHFGNGTRLTVT.

The V gene is TRBV7-2, the J gene TRBJ2-1; weak D call: TRBD2 (5 bases). CDR1 is SGHTA and CDR2 is FQGNSA in the germline V gene. There are 16 residues in the CDR3. Trimming cost V 1 base and J 5 bases, with 15 bases left between them. CDR3 in DNA: TGTGCCAGCAGCTTAGAAGTGTCCCTGCGGGACAATGAGCAGTTCTTC. The encoded protein is CASSLEVSLRDNEQFF.